What follows are 23 T cell receptor beta chains derived from one specimen sequenced in a study of control samples from healthy donors and cancer patients (dated by TCRdb to 2019 to 2021). Receptor amplification or capture employed the immunoSEQ multiplex PCR assay. TCRdb stores this immuneACCESS table with in-frame sequences only. Part of the clones is absent; in the studies checked, under half of the shortfall reflects unresolved V genes, and no reason is known for the rest. Recorded for this sample are 100,000 to 150,000 clones; 92% of them occurred a single time. About 1.9% of the sample goes to the ten largest clones. The specimen was blood. These receptors were obtained from a woman in her fifties or sixties in good health.

This rearrangement joins TRBV7-5 to TRBJ2-2; the D call in the table, TRBD2, was not verified against the DNA. TRBV7-5 is marked as a pseudogene. The CDR3 has 17 amino acids. As DNA, the CDR3 is TGTGCCAGAAGCTTAGCAATCCTAGCGGGAGTTACCGGGGAGCTGTTTTTT. As protein: CARSLAILAGVTGELFF.

The chain combines TRBV21-1 with TRBJ1-5. TRBV21-1 is tagged as a pseudogene. This CDR3 has 17 residues. Here the CDR3 reads CASSNKTGENSNQPQHF. CDR3 DNA sequence: TGTGCCAGCAGCAACAAAACTGGGGAGAATAGCAATCAGCCCCAGCATTTT.

The chain joins TRBV4-1 to TRBJ1-2; no clear D. The CDR3 loop spans 16 amino acids. Trimming cost V 3 bases and J 3 bases, with 17 bases left between them. Germline V gives CDR1 MGHRA, CDR2 YSYEKL. In nucleotides, the CDR3 is TGCGCCAGCAGCCAGAGTAATCCAGGACGGGACTATGGCTACACCTTC. It yields the protein CASSQSNPGRDYGYTF.

V usage is TRBV7-9 and J usage is TRBJ2-5; 9 bases align to TRBD2. The germline gives CDR1 SEHNR, CDR2 FQNEAQ (reference sequence). The ends lost 4 bases at V and 6 bases at J; junction bases unmatched: 15. The CDR3 is made up of 17 amino acids. The CDR3 nucleotides are TGTGCCAGCAGCTCCTTAAGTCTAGCGGGAAGGGAAAAGACCCAGTACTTC. It codes for CASSSLSLAGREKTQYF.

V usage is TRBV5-6 and J usage is TRBJ1-2; 8 positions match TRBD1. The CDR3 sequence is 13 residues long. Per the germline V gene, CDR1 is SGHDT and CDR2 is YYEEEE. V lost 3 bases to trimming and J lost 7 bases; unmatched junction nucleotides: 5. The CDR3 is CASSYSRGPGYTF. In DNA, the CDR3 is TGTGCCAGCAGCTATAGCAGGGGGCCTGGCTACACCTTC. Full variable domain (missing parts from reference TRBV5-6 and TRBJ1-2): DAGVTQSPTHLIKTRGQQVTLRCSPKSGHDTVSWYQQALGQGPQFIFQYYEEEERQRGNFPDRFSGHQFPNYSSELNVNALLLGDSALYLCASSYSRGPGYTFGSGTRLTVV.

This chain uses TRBV19 with TRBJ1-5, with 9 nucleotides matching TRBD1. The CDR3 consists of 20 residues. The germline CDR1 and CDR2 sequences are LNHDA and SQIVND (reference sequence). V trimming: 3 bases; J trimming: 0 bases; junction bases outside the gene matches: 15. CDR3 protein: CASSMSPLLGTGYSNQPQHF. CDR3 nucleotides: TGTGCCAGTAGTATGTCTCCCCTACTCGGGACAGGGTATAGCAATCAGCCCCAGCATTTT.

The V gene is TRBV25-1, the J gene TRBJ1-1; D gene uncertain. Germline V gene data show CDR1 as MGHDK and CDR2 as SYGVNS. The CDR3 length is 15 residues. V lost 8 bases and J lost 0, with 16 bases in between. The CDR3: CASLPRGTMNTEAFF. The CDR3 DNA follows: TGTGCCAGCCTGCCTCGCGGCACCATGAACACTGAAGCTTTCTTT.

The chain carries TRBV12-3 or TRBV12-4 and TRBJ2-5; 7 nucleotides agree with TRBD2. The CDR3 extends over 13 amino acids. Losses at the gene ends were 5 bases for V and 5 bases for J; bases not matched to a gene: 5. The CDR3 region has the DNA TGTGCCAGCAGTCAAAGCGGGAAGGAGACCCAGTACTTC. Amino acid sequence: CASSQSGKETQYF.

The genes are TRBV5-6 and TRBJ2-7; D uncertain. V dropped 3 bases and J dropped 2 bases, with 6 bases sitting between them. In germline, CDR1 is SGHDT, CDR2 YYEEEE. The CDR3 extends over 12 amino acids. The CDR3 sequence: CASSSDPYEQYF. The CDR3 coding sequence is TGTGCCAGCAGCTCTGACCCCTACGAGCAGTACTTC.

Regarding this clone: Germline and junction disagree at one end, which may indicate a read error. CDR3 nucleotides: TGTGCCAGCAGTCTATCCGCCTGGATCCCCCAGCATTTT. Amino acid sequence: CASSLSAWIPQHF. The genes are TRBV27 and TRBJ1-5; D unclear. Germline V lookup: CDR1 MNHEY, CDR2 SMNVEV (reference sequence). CDR3 size: 13 residues.

In its sample, this clone was seen once. This chain links TRBV4-1 with TRBJ1-1; 7 bases map to TRBD1. The CDR3 is 16 amino acids. Looked up from germline, CDR1 is MGHRA and CDR2 is YSYEKL. J lost 3 bases, V lost 4 bases, and 11 bases had no gene match. CDR3 loop: CASSRHRAGGDTEAFF. CDR3 in DNA: TGCGCCAGCAGCCGGCACCGTGCAGGGGGAGACACTGAAGCTTTCTTT.

V usage is TRBV25-1 and J usage is TRBJ1-1, with TRBD1 identical over 9 bases. After removal of 7 bases from V and 2 bases from J, the junction contained 5 bases not matched to a gene. The CDR3 is 14 amino acids. The germline gives CDR1 MGHDK, CDR2 SYGVNS. The CDR3 loop reads CASTPDRGNTEAFF. The CDR3 coding sequence is TGTGCCAGCACCCCGGACAGGGGCAACACTGAAGCTTTCTTT.

This clone was seen only a few times. The chain uses TRBV6-5 and TRBJ2-7; TRBD1 matches at 9 bases. CDR3 length: 16 amino acids. V gave up 2 bases and J gave up 5 bases; unmatched junction bases: 10. Germline loops: CDR1 MNHEY, CDR2 SVGAGI. The CDR3 loop is CASSYDPGQGTHEQYF. DNA of the CDR3: TGTGCCAGCAGTTACGATCCGGGACAGGGTACCCACGAGCAGTACTTC.

The chain combines TRBV28 with TRBJ2-7, with D uncertain. The CDR3 consists of 14 residues. V dropped 2 bases and J dropped 0 bases, with 8 bases sitting between them. Germline lookup yields CDR1 MDHEN and CDR2 SYDVKM. Here the CDR3 reads CASSLSPISYEQYF. In DNA, the CDR3 is TGTGCCAGCAGTTTAAGCCCGATCTCCTACGAGCAGTACTTC.

V usage is TRBV9 and J usage is TRBJ2-3, with TRBD2 matching 11 bases. The trim removed 0 bases at V and 0 bases at J, leaving 6 bases unmatched. The CDR3 extends over 18 amino acids. Looked up from germline, CDR1 is SGDLS and CDR2 is YYNGEE. The CDR3 protein is CASSVALAGGGSTDTQYF. CDR3 coding DNA: TGTGCCAGCAGCGTAGCCCTAGCGGGGGGCGGCAGCACAGATACGCAGTATTTT.

The gene calls are TRBV30 and TRBJ1-2; 9 bases fit TRBD1. The CDR3 runs 16 residues. V was pared by 2 bases and J by 5 bases, with 12 bases of the junction left unmatched. Germline V gene data show CDR1 as GTSNPN and CDR2 as SVGIG (reference sequence). The CDR3 sequence: CAWSTYGTGHLYGYTF. CDR3 DNA: TGTGCCTGGAGTACATACGGGACAGGGCACCTTTATGGCTACACCTTC.

The V gene is TRBV9, the J gene TRBJ2-7; 7 bases are a match to TRBD2. CDR1 is SGDLS, CDR2 YYNGEE, per germline. This CDR3 is 14 amino acids long. After removal of 4 bases from V and 4 bases from J, the junction contained 8 bases not matched to a gene. The CDR3 DNA is TGTGCCAGCAGCCCAGGACTAGTTGGGTACGAGCAGTACTTC. Amino acids: CASSPGLVGYEQYF.

The chain has TRBV5-1 and TRBJ1-2; 8 bases are shared with TRBD1. The CDR3 runs to 13 residues. V was clipped by 3 bases and J by 8 bases; unmatched bases: 6. Germline assignment: CDR1 SGHRS and CDR2 YFSETQ. CDR3 amino acids: CASSSTGAEGYTF. CDR3 bases: TGCGCCAGCAGCTCGACAGGGGCTGAGGGCTACACCTTC.

As for this clone: The same CDR3 arises from other DNA sequences in this sample as well. The chain carries TRBV2 and TRBJ1-5, with a possible D match to TRBD1 (5 bases). The CDR3 totals 14 residues. V shed 7 bases and J shed 6 bases, with 16 bases lying between them. Germline-derived CDR1 and CDR2 are SNHLY and FYNNEI. The CDR3 here is CASKIGGGPQPQHF. The DNA for the CDR3 is TGTGCCAGCAAAATTGGGGGGGGTCCTCAGCCCCAGCATTTT.

The CDR3 protein is CASSVAFSWDNTDTQYF. The CDR3 DNA reads TGTGCCAGCAGCGTAGCGTTCTCATGGGACAACACAGATACGCAGTATTTT. The chain combines TRBV9 with TRBJ2-3; the D gene is possibly TRBD1 (6 bases). Germline CDR1 and CDR2: SGDLS and YYNGEE. The CDR3 totals 17 residues. V lost 0 bases, J lost 2 bases, and 16 bases lay in between. Full variable domain (missing parts from reference TRBV9 and TRBJ2-3): DSGVTQTPKHLITATGQRVTLRCSPRSGDLSVYWYQQSLDQGLQFLIQYYNGEERAKGNILERFSAQQFPDLHSELNLSSLELGDSALYFCASSVAFSWDNTDTQYFGPGTRLTVL.

The V call is TRBV5-1, the J call TRBJ1-2, with D possibly TRBD1 on 6 matching bases. Germline V lookup: CDR1 SGHRS, CDR2 YFSETQ. The CDR3 length is 14 residues. Deletions cut 4 bases from V and 5 bases from J, with 15 bases between. CDR3 sequence (DNA): TGCGCCAGCAGCCCGGAGGGGGTTGGGTATGGCTACACCTTC. Translating it yields CASSPEGVGYGYTF.

The rearrangement uses TRBV5-1 and TRBJ2-3, with D perhaps TRBD1 (5 bases). V lost 3 bases and J lost 2, with 10 bases in between. The germline CDR1 and CDR2 sequences are SGHRS and YFSETQ. The CDR3 contains 14 residues. CDR3 sequence (DNA): TGCGCCAGCAGCTACGACAGTTACACAGATACGCAGTATTTT. Translated: CASSYDSYTDTQYF.

The chain is built from TRBV2 and TRBJ1-3; D uncertain. The CDR3 is 15 residues long. Germline-derived CDR1 and CDR2 are SNHLY and FYNNEI. V was clipped by 3 bases and J by 0 bases, with 9 bases between them. CDR3 region: CASSESLISGNTIYF. The CDR3 region has the DNA TGTGCCAGCAGTGAGAGTCTGATCTCTGGAAACACCATATATTTT.